Each of the 27 T cell receptor beta chains below was sequenced from the same sample in a study of beta chain features in type 1 diabetes. Expressed TCRB transcripts were sequenced after all isolated RNA was converted to cDNA. Produced via immunoSEQ multiplex PCR; TCRdb's table is partial and in-frame only. The data show over 350,000 clones, with over 13% seen just once and around 0.02% held by the top ten. Sequenced material: naive CD4+ T cells from blood. These receptor sequences come from a woman younger than 30 in good health.

The chain carries TRBV5-1 and TRBJ1-5; D perhaps matches TRBD1 (6 bases). The CDR3 is 17 amino acids. CDR1 SGHRS and CDR2 YFSETQ come from the germline V gene. The V gene lost 0 bases and the J gene lost 6 bases, with 19 bases spanning the gap. In DNA form, the CDR3 reads TGCGCCAGCAGCTTGGCCAATAGGACAGTAAGGCCTCAGCCCCAGCATTTT. It translates to CASSLANRTVRPQPQHF. Full variable domain (remainder filled in from reference TRBV5-1 and TRBJ1-5): KAGVTQTPRYLIKTRGQQVTLSCSPISGHRSVSWYQQTPGQGLQFLFEYFSETQRNKGNFPGRFSGRQFSNSRSEMNVSTLELGDSALYLCASSLANRTVRPQPQHFGDGTRLSIL.

This clone has more than one count but fewer than ten. This chain connects TRBV7-9 to TRBJ2-1, with D unclear. There are 11 residues in the CDR3. CDR1 is SEHNR and CDR2 is FQNEAQ in the germline V gene (reference sequence). V shed 3 bases and J shed 12 bases, with 9 bases lying between them. CDR3 coding DNA: TGTGCCAGCAGCTTTGTGGCCTGGCAGTTCTTC. Translating gives CASSFVAWQFF.

The chain combines TRBV5-6 with TRBJ1-2; TRBD1 aligns across 7 bases. Germline trimming cut 4 bases from V and 5 bases from J; bases unmatched to any gene: 5. The CDR3 totals 13 residues. CDR1 is SGHDT, CDR2 YYEEEE, per germline. CDR3 in DNA: TGTGCCAGCAGCGCAGGGGGACGATATGGCTACACCTTC. This sequence encodes CASSAGGRYGYTF.

This clone was detected a few times. CDR3 sequence: CASTQGGGGNQPQHF. The CDR3 nucleotides read TGTGCCAGCACCCAGGGGGGAGGGGGCAATCAGCCCCAGCATTTT. This chain links TRBV16 with TRBJ1-5; 7 nucleotides line up with TRBD1. With 7 bases clipped from V and 2 bases from J, the junction kept 8 bases outside the gene matches. Germline V gene sequence: CDR1 KGHSY, CDR2 FQNENV. The CDR3 covers 15 residues.

The chain is built from TRBV19 and TRBJ1-1; D might be TRBD1 (5 bases). The CDR3 runs to 14 residues. Germline loops: CDR1 LNHDA, CDR2 SQIVND (reference sequence). The V end was cut by 6 bases, the J end by 2 bases, with 13 bases between. CDR3: CASRDLQGNTEAFF. Here the CDR3 DNA reads TGTGCCAGTAGGGACCTGCAGGGAAACACTGAAGCTTTCTTT.

The V call is TRBV7-9, the J call TRBJ2-3; 11 bases line up with TRBD2. The V gene end was trimmed by 2 bases and the J gene end by 5 bases; junction bases not matched to a gene: 15. CDR3 length: 19 amino acids. CDR1 and CDR2 from the germline V gene are SEHNR and FQNEAQ (reference sequence). CDR3 region: CASSLRVRFSGRARDTQYF. The CDR3 bases are TGTGCCAGCAGCTTACGAGTCCGGTTTAGCGGGAGGGCCCGAGATACGCAGTATTTT.

The chain recombines TRBV14 with TRBJ1-1; 9 bases line up with TRBD1. This CDR3 region has 17 residues. Germline V gives CDR1 SGHDN, CDR2 FVKESK. Trimming removed 0 bases from V and 1 base from J; junction bases left unmatched: 6. The CDR3 is CASSQDLGTGSNTEAFF. The CDR3 region has the DNA TGTGCCAGCAGCCAAGATTTGGGGACAGGGTCGAACACTGAAGCTTTCTTT.

This clone came up a few times. The gene calls are TRBV30 and TRBJ2-5; 7 positions agree with TRBD1. Per the germline V gene, CDR1 is GTSNPN and CDR2 is SVGIG (reference sequence). V shed 2 bases and J 5 bases; nucleotides not matched to a gene: 8. This CDR3 has 14 residues. CDR3 DNA: TGTGCCTGGAGTTCGGGACAGTCGCGGGAGACCCAGTACTTC. Translated: CAWSSGQSRETQYF.

The chain recombines TRBV9 with TRBJ2-1; 8 nucleotides align to TRBD2. Germline V CDR1 and CDR2: SGDLS, YYNGEE. This CDR3 region has 14 residues. The J segment lost 8 bases and the V segment lost 3 bases, leaving 7 bases of the junction unmatched. This CDR3 is CASSALAGGDEQFF. As DNA, the CDR3 is TGTGCCAGCAGCGCCCTCGCGGGAGGCGATGAGCAGTTCTTC.

This clone was found a few times. The rearrangement links TRBV30 to TRBJ2-1; 8 bases are a match to TRBD2. The germline V gene encodes CDR1 GTSNPN and CDR2 SVGIG (reference sequence). The CDR3 is 14 residues long. V shed 4 bases and J 4 bases; nucleotides not matched to a gene: 6. CDR3 protein: CAWKSGSVYNEQFF. The CDR3 DNA reads as TGTGCCTGGAAGAGCGGGAGCGTTTACAATGAGCAGTTCTTC.

The V and J genes are TRBV4-1 and TRBJ2-6; TRBD2 aligns across 7 bases. From germline, CDR1 is MGHRA and CDR2 YSYEKL. The CDR3 is 17 residues long. The ends lost 0 bases at V and 1 base at J; junction bases unmatched: 3. CDR3 region: CASSQEMGGSGANVLTF. In DNA, the CDR3 is TGCGCCAGCAGCCAAGAGATGGGGGGGTCTGGGGCCAACGTCCTGACTTTC.

The chain employs TRBV10-3 and TRBJ2-7; tentative D call: TRBD1 (6 bases). This CDR3 has 14 amino acids. Per germline, CDR1 ENHRY and CDR2 SYGVKD. V lost 8 bases and J 6 bases, leaving 20 bases between the germline ends. DNA for the CDR3: TGTGCCATCGGAACAGACCAGGGGCTGCGCGAGCAGTACTTC. It is translated as CAIGTDQGLREQYF.

CDR3 region: CASNAPGQGGDEQYF. The CDR3 nucleotides are TGTGCCAGCAACGCCCCGGGACAGGGGGGAGACGAGCAGTACTTC. The V and J genes are TRBV28 and TRBJ2-7, with TRBD1 matching over 11 bases. Germline V gene data show CDR1 as MDHEN and CDR2 as SYDVKM. The CDR3 is 15 residues long. J gave up 5 bases and V 7 bases, and 10 bases lay outside the gene matches.

The V and J genes are TRBV14 and TRBJ1-2; TRBD1 is a possible D gene (5 bases). V gave up 4 bases and J gave up 4 bases, with 16 bases separating them. CDR1 is SGHDN, CDR2 FVKESK, per germline. This CDR3 contains 15 residues. CDR3 nucleotide sequence: TGTGCCAGCAGCCCGCGTCGACAGTTCCTCTATGGCTACACCTTC. Protein product: CASSPRRQFLYGYTF.

This clone was seen a handful of times. DNA for the CDR3: TGCGCCAGCAGCTTGGTGCCCACTAGCGGGACCCAAGAGACCCAGTACTTC. It translates to CASSLVPTSGTQETQYF. V gene TRBV5-1 combines with J gene TRBJ2-5; 10 bases fit TRBD2. The V gene's germline CDR1 is SGHRS and CDR2 YFSETQ. The CDR3 runs to 17 residues. Trimming removed 0 bases from V and 1 base from J; junction bases left unmatched: 6. Variable domain in full (rest from reference TRBV5-1 and TRBJ2-5): KAGVTQTPRYLIKTRGQQVTLSCSPISGHRSVSWYQQTPGQGLQFLFEYFSETQRNKGNFPGRFSGRQFSNSRSEMNVSTLELGDSALYLCASSLVPTSGTQETQYFGPGTRLLVL.

This clone was seen a handful of times. The chain carries TRBV9 and TRBJ2-7; 9 bases line up with TRBD1. Germline CDR1 SGDLS, CDR2 YYNGEE. Losses at the gene ends were 2 bases for V and 3 bases for J; bases not matched to a gene: 6. This CDR3 region has 15 residues. CDR3 in DNA: TGTGCCAGCAGCGTGGGACAGGGTGGGCTCTACGAGCAGTACTTC. It codes for CASSVGQGGLYEQYF.

J is TRBJ1-4 and V is TRBV4-3; perhaps TRBD1 as D (6 bases). V dropped 1 base and J dropped 4 bases, with 13 bases sitting between them. Germline CDR1 is LGHNA and CDR2 is YSLEER. The CDR3 totals 16 residues. This CDR3 reads CASSQGRGGGNEKLFF. The CDR3 DNA follows: TGCGCCAGCAGCCAAGGCAGAGGGGGTGGTAATGAAAAACTGTTTTTT.

This chain connects TRBV28 to TRBJ1-1; possibly TRBD1 for D (6 bases). The ends were cut back, 3 bases at V and 8 bases at J, with 13 bases in the middle. The germline V gene encodes CDR1 MDHEN and CDR2 SYDVKM. The CDR3 runs to 13 residues. The CDR3 sequence is CASSFQGPLEAFF. DNA of the CDR3: TGTGCCAGCAGTTTTCAGGGGCCCCTGGAAGCTTTCTTT. The complete variable domain, with remaining parts taken from reference TRBV28 and TRBJ1-1, reads DVKVTQSSRYLVKRTGEKVFLECVQDMDHENMFWYRQDPGLGLRLIYFSYDVKMKEKGDIPEGYSVSREKKERFSLILESASTNQTSMYLCASSFQGPLEAFFGQGTRLTVV.

The gene calls are TRBV18 and TRBJ2-5; unclear D gene. The germline V and J ends were trimmed by 0 bases and 5 bases, with 10 bases remaining between them. Germline-derived CDR1 and CDR2 are KGHSH and LQKENI. This CDR3 spans 14 amino acids. The CDR3, as DNA: TGTGCCAGCTCACCACCAGAAACGAGTGAGACCCAGTACTTC. Its translation: CASSPPETSETQYF. The full variable domain, rest sourced from reference TRBV18 and TRBJ2-5, is NAGVMQNPRHLVRRRGQEARLRCSPMKGHSHVYWYRQLPEEGLKFMVYLQKENIIDESGMPKERFSAEFPKEGPSILRIQQVVRGDSAAYFCASSPPETSETQYFGPGTRLLVL.

V is TRBV5-4 and J is TRBJ2-6; a possible D gene is TRBD1 (5 bases). The germline V and J ends were trimmed by 0 bases and 3 bases, with 10 bases remaining between them. The CDR3 has 16 residues. CDR1 is SGHNT and CDR2 is YYREEE in the germline V gene (reference sequence). CDR3 bases: TGTGCCAGCAGCTTGGTGATAGGGGTTGGGGCCAACGTCCTGACTTTC. This sequence encodes CASSLVIGVGANVLTF.

The chain employs TRBV6-5 and TRBJ2-7, with TRBD1 as a possible D gene (5 bases). Per the germline V gene, CDR1 is MNHEY and CDR2 is SVGAGI. The CDR3 has 15 residues. V gave up 0 bases and J gave up 0 bases, with 9 bases separating them. In DNA, the CDR3 is TGTGCCAGCAGTTACTCGACAGCCCTCTCCTACGAGCAGTACTTC. Translating it yields CASSYSTALSYEQYF.

The chain carries TRBV28 and TRBJ1-5; tentative D call: TRBD1 (6 bases). The V gene lost 4 bases and the J gene lost 3 bases, with 10 bases spanning the gap. CDR3 length: 14 amino acids. CDR1 and CDR2 (germline): MDHEN, SYDVKM. The CDR3 loop is CASSSGQLNQPQHF. The CDR3 nucleotides read TGTGCCAGCAGTTCTGGACAGCTCAATCAGCCCCAGCATTTT.

The J gene is TRBJ2-4, the V gene TRBV18; 9 nucleotides agree with TRBD1. This CDR3 has 15 residues. Per germline, CDR1 KGHSH and CDR2 LQKENI. J was trimmed by 6 bases and V by 4 bases; bases with no gene match: 7. The CDR3 DNA follows: TGTGCCAGCTCACGATGGACAGGGGAAGGAAACATTCAGTACTTC. Residues: CASSRWTGEGNIQYF.

To note about this clone: The same CDR3 is also encoded by other DNA sequences in this sample. V gene TRBV29-1 combines with J gene TRBJ1-1, with 8 bases matching TRBD1. V lost 6 bases to trimming and J lost 0 bases; unmatched junction nucleotides: 3. The germline gives CDR1 SQVTM, CDR2 ANQGSEA. The CDR3 loop spans 13 amino acids. This CDR3 reads CSVGQVLNTEAFF. CDR3 nucleotides: TGCAGCGTGGGACAGGTGCTGAACACTGAAGCTTTCTTT.

This chain links TRBV7-6 with TRBJ2-7; maybe TRBD2 (5 bases). Germline V lookup: CDR1 SGHVS, CDR2 FNYEAQ. V gave up 5 bases and J gave up 4 bases, with 12 bases separating them. The length of the CDR3 is 13 residues. The CDR3 protein is CASSPGMRYEQYF. CDR3 coding DNA: TGTGCCAGCAGCCCGGGAATGCGATACGAGCAGTACTTC. Drawing the rest from reference TRBV7-6 and TRBJ2-7, the complete variable domain is GAGVSQSPRYKVTKRGQDVALRCDPISGHVSLYWYRQALGQGPEFLTYFNYEAQQDKSGLPNDRFSAERPEGSISTLTIQRTEQRDSAMYRCASSPGMRYEQYFGPGTRLTVT.

This clone was detected a few times. The CDR3 protein is CSGARGSYQETQYF. As DNA, the CDR3 is TGCAGCGGGGCCAGGGGCTCTTACCAAGAGACCCAGTACTTC. This rearrangement joins TRBV29-1 to TRBJ2-5, with D perhaps TRBD1 (6 bases). CDR3 size: 14 residues. Per germline, CDR1 SQVTM and CDR2 ANQGSEA. The V and J ends lost 7 bases and 0 bases respectively, with 15 bases between them.

The chain couples TRBV19 to TRBJ1-2, with a tentative D call TRBD1 (6 bases). Germline-derived CDR1 and CDR2 are LNHDA and SQIVND (reference sequence). V was trimmed by 4 bases and J by 3 bases, leaving 6 bases between them. The length of the CDR3 is 12 residues. CDR3 sequence (DNA): TGTGCCAGTAGTAGACAGGACTATGGCTACACCTTC. Its protein is CASSRQDYGYTF.